A single T cell receptor beta chain is shown here with its context. This entry comes from a study of blood T cell repertoires in COVID-19. Study-level background: The samples span acute and convalescent COVID-19 from the United States, Italy and Spain.

The V and J ends lost 0 bases and 0 bases respectively, with 18 bases between them. From germline, CDR1 is SGDLS and CDR2 YYNGEE. This CDR3 is 19 amino acids long. Generated by immunoSEQ multiplex PCR, the TCRdb table keeps only in-frame clones and is missing some. Found here are tens of thousands of clones, roughly 80% of them singletons; the top ten hold about half. Sequenced input: peripheral blood. This sequence was found in a human donor in a cohort sampled during active COVID-19. The chain employs TRBV9 and TRBJ2-2; D may be TRBD1 (6 bases). The CDR3 spells CASSVGEWWDKTNTGELFF. The CDR3 DNA reads TGTGCCAGCAGCGTAGGAGAATGGTGGGACAAGACGAACACCGGGGAGCTGTTTTTT.